These 8 T cell receptor beta chains were sequenced from one sample in a study of shared clonotypes between healthy human individuals (dated by TCRdb to the early 2020s). Library preparation employed the immunoSEQ multiplex PCR assay. This is the immuneACCESS table as TCRdb keeps it, with only in-frame sequences that have V and J called. A part of the clones is gone; compared with another copy, unresolved V genes explain less than half, and the rest is unexplained. The sample includes about 710,000 clones, with roughly 72% observed a single time. More than 1.5% of the sample is held by the ten biggest clonotypes. Sequencing input: memory CD4+ T cells sorted from blood. Sample cell subset or site, as interpreted from the label and publication: CD45RA-negative fraction. These receptors all stem from a woman aged 25 to 39 in good health.

The chain uses TRBV15 and TRBJ2-1, with TRBD2 identical over 12 bases. The germline V gene encodes CDR1 LNHNV and CDR2 YYDKDF (reference sequence). The CDR3 has 16 amino acids. J was trimmed by 5 bases and V by 1 base; bases with no gene match: 3. In DNA form, the CDR3 reads TGTGCCACCAGCAGAGGGACTAGCGGGACTCACAATGAGCAGTTCTTC. As protein: CATSRGTSGTHNEQFF.

The gene calls are TRBV29-1 and TRBJ2-5; maybe TRBD1 (6 bases). Deletions cut 4 bases from V and 3 bases from J, with 12 bases between. The CDR3 runs to 13 residues. Germline V lookup: CDR1 SQVTM, CDR2 ANQGSEA. The CDR3 is CSVVDRGEETQYF. The CDR3 nucleotides read TGCAGCGTTGTGGACAGAGGAGAAGAGACCCAGTACTTC.

This clone was counted only a few times. This chain links TRBV19 with TRBJ2-5; tentatively, D is TRBD2 (5 bases). Germline assignment: CDR1 LNHDA and CDR2 SQIVND (reference sequence). V was trimmed by 6 bases and J by 5 bases, leaving 16 bases between them. This CDR3 contains 14 residues. For the CDR3, the DNA is TGTGCCAGTAGCAGTCGGGGAAGGTCGGAGACCCAGTACTTC. This translates into CASSSRGRSETQYF.

With respect to this clone: Other DNA sequences in the same sample also yield this CDR3. The genes are TRBV18 and TRBJ1-3, with TRBD1 as a possible D gene (6 bases). The CDR3 runs 14 residues. The V gene's germline CDR1 is KGHSH and CDR2 LQKENI. The germline V and J ends were trimmed by 2 bases and 1 base, with 6 bases remaining between them. CDR3 loop: CASSPGQSGNTIYF. CDR3 in DNA: TGTGCCAGCTCACCAGGACAGTCTGGAAACACCATATATTTT.

V usage is TRBV27 and J usage is TRBJ2-7; 9 nucleotides align to TRBD2. This CDR3 comprises 15 residues. CDR1 MNHEY and CDR2 SMNVEV come from the germline V gene (reference sequence). Trimming took 4 bases from V and 1 from J; bases not matched to a gene: 5. CDR3 bases: TGTGCCAGCAGTTGGGCGAGCGGGAGGTCCTACGAGCAGTACTTC. This codes for CASSWASGRSYEQYF.

This rearrangement joins TRBV28 to TRBJ1-5; no clear D. This CDR3 comprises 18 residues. Trimming removed 6 bases at V and 6 bases at J, with 27 bases between. Germline V gene data show CDR1 as MDHEN and CDR2 as SYDVKM. In DNA form, the CDR3 reads TGTGCCAGCAGCCAAACCATGATCAGGAGTCTGGGAGGTCAGCCCCAGCATTTT. Translated: CASSQTMIRSLGGQPQHF.

The chain joins TRBV28 to TRBJ2-7; 9 bases align to TRBD1. This CDR3 region has 15 residues. CDR1 MDHEN and CDR2 SYDVKM come from the germline V gene. V dropped 8 bases and J dropped 3; count of bases not matched to a gene: 11. CDR3 nucleotide sequence: TGTGCCAGCGGCTTCTCTTGGACAGGGGTCTACGAGCAGTACTTC. Translated: CASGFSWTGVYEQYF. Full variable domain (rest looked up from reference TRBV28 and TRBJ2-7): DVKVTQSSRYLVKRTGEKVFLECVQDMDHENMFWYRQDPGLGLRLIYFSYDVKMKEKGDIPEGYSVSREKKERFSLILESASTNQTSMYLCASGFSWTGVYEQYFGPGTRLTVT.

The chain combines TRBV10-1 with TRBJ2-5, with 8 bases fitting TRBD1. The CDR3 has 15 amino acids. The junction had 14 bases not matched to a gene; V was cut back by 9 bases and J by 5 bases. Germline values: CDR1 WNHNN, CDR2 SYGVQD (reference sequence). For the CDR3, the DNA is TGCGCCAGAGGAACCGATCAGGGGGCGCCTGAGACCCAGTACTTC. Translation: CARGTDQGAPETQYF.